Listed here are 3 T cell receptor beta chains from one sample, sequenced in a study of blood T cells in healthy people across ages. Next came a second PCR, run for about 6 to 12 cycles, which used a sample-barcoded 5' primer along with a J-beta primer mix. TCRdb analysed the 5' RACE reads with MiXCR anew, one entry per CDR3 protein. The sample holds about 940,000 distinct CDR3 sequences, about 48% seen once. Sequencing was performed on blood. The receptors shown here come from a man between 25 and 39 years old in good health.

As concerns this clonotype: Possible read error: a much larger clone is one base away. The J gene is TRBJ2-7, the V gene TRBV7-9; D ambiguous. This CDR3 has 13 residues. Per the germline V gene, CDR1 is SEHNR and CDR2 is FQNEAQ (reference sequence). CDR3 in amino acids: CASSPSLKETQHF. For the CDR3, the DNA is TGTGCCAGCAGCCCGAGCTTAAAAGAGACCCAGCACTTC.

This clonotype was counted between two and nine times. The gene calls are TRBV7-6 and TRBJ2-3; D is ambiguous. The V end was cut by 3 bases, the J end by 0 bases, with 10 bases between. Germline V CDR1 and CDR2: SGHVS, FNYEAQ. The CDR3 contains 15 residues. Here the CDR3 reads CASSFRPISTDTQYF. The CDR3 coding sequence is TGTGCCAGCAGCTTTAGACCGATTAGCACAGATACGCAGTATTTT.

Regarding this clonotype: This is likely a read error, given that the CDR3 carries no conserved phenylalanine or tryptophan at its end. The chain employs TRBV5-5 and TRBJ1-4, with 8 bases aligning to TRBD1. With 2 bases clipped from V and 5 bases from J, the junction kept 5 bases outside the gene matches. Per the germline V gene, CDR1 is SGHKS and CDR2 is YYEKEE (reference sequence). The CDR3 loop spans 15 amino acids. In DNA, the CDR3 is TGTGCCAGCAGCTTTACAGGGGGTCGAAATGAAAAACTGTTTCTT. Translated: CASSFTGGRNEKLFL.